This T cell receptor (beta chain) derives from a study of shared clonotypes between healthy human individuals. The germline CDR1 and CDR2 sequences are MGHRA and YSYEKL. The V and J ends lost 0 bases and 5 bases respectively, with 13 bases between them. There are 15 residues in the CDR3. A single count supports this clone. Clones were read by immunoSEQ multiplex PCR, and TCRdb kept only the in-frame ones, dropping some. This table holds fewer than 650,000 clones, 76% found once. Material for sequencing was PBMCs. This clonotype originated in a middle-aged woman in good health. Some clones in this sample may be carry-over from other donors' samples. This chain uses TRBV4-1 with TRBJ2-5; unclear D gene. The CDR3 region is CASSQDWSPTETQYF. The CDR3 nucleotides read TGCGCCAGCAGCCAAGATTGGAGCCCAACCGAGACCCAGTACTTC.